Below are 13 T cell receptor beta chains sequenced from a single sample in a study of tumor and adjacent non-tumor tissue in lung cancer. RNA was extracted from bulk tissue without any cell sorting. The library came from three nested PCR rounds adapted from ARM-PCR protocols. A single record per CDR3 protein comes from TCRdb applying MiXCR to the multiplex PCR reads. The sample holds over 110,000 distinct CDR3 sequences, around two thirds seen once. Sequencing was carried out using lung tumor tissue. These receptors were obtained from a man between 60 and 75 years old with small cell lung cancer.

Concerning this clonotype itself: A read error may be the cause here, since a much bigger clone is one base away. This chain links TRBV29-1 with TRBJ2-5; D is unresolved. The germline gives CDR1 SQVTM, CDR2 ANQGSEA. Trimming cost V 3 bases and J 4 bases, with 12 bases left between them. The CDR3 covers 13 residues. The CDR3 loop reads CSVDFDGRETQYF. The CDR3 bases are TGCAGCGTTGATTTCGACGGACGAGAGACCCAGTACTTC.

A remark on this clonotype: A much larger clone differs from this one at a single base, so this may be a read error. The rearrangement joins TRBV20-1 to TRBJ1-4, with D perhaps matching TRBD1 (5 bases). Germline loops: CDR1 DFQATT, CDR2 SNEGSKA (reference sequence). The CDR3 is made up of 12 amino acids. The CDR3 region has the DNA TGCCGTGCTGGCAGGGTTAATGAAAAACTGTTTTTT. Protein: CRAGRVNEKLFF.

A word on this clonotype: At one end, the junction sequence differs from germline, possibly due to a read error. V usage is TRBV14 and J usage is TRBJ2-2; the match to TRBD1 covers 9 bases. Germline-derived CDR1 and CDR2 are SGHDN and FVKESK. The CDR3 runs to 15 residues. The CDR3 is CASKRGQGVTGELFF. CDR3 sequence (DNA): TGTGCCAGCAAAAGGGGACAGGGAGTCACCGGTGAGCTGTTTTTT.

With respect to this clonotype: No conserved phenylalanine or tryptophan is present at the end of the CDR3, so a read error is the likely explanation. This sequence joins TRBV28 and TRBJ2-5; tentatively, D is TRBD1 or TRBD2 (5 bases each). The ends were cut back, 9 bases at V and 2 bases at J, with 16 bases in the middle. CDR1 MDHEN and CDR2 SYDVKM come from the germline V gene. This CDR3 contains 14 residues. The CDR3 DNA follows: TGTGCCAGTACACCATGGGACGGACAAGAGACCCAGTACATC. Translating gives CASTPWDGQETQYI.

To note about this clonotype: A much larger clone is a single base away; this may be a read error. This sequence joins TRBV6-5 and TRBJ2-5; 7 nucleotides match TRBD2. Germline V gene data show CDR1 as MNHEY and CDR2 as SVGAGI. This CDR3 comprises 15 residues. In nucleotides, the CDR3 is TGTGCCAGCAGTTACTCGACGGCGGGAGCAGAGGCCCAGTACTTC. It is translated as CASSYSTAGAEAQYF.

The rearrangement links TRBV6-1 to TRBJ1-2; D remains ambiguous. The CDR3 totals 13 residues. Germline V gives CDR1 MNHNS, CDR2 SASEGT. This CDR3 reads CATSEAAPSGYTF. The CDR3 bases are TGTGCTACCAGTGAAGCGGCCCCAAGTGGCTACACCTTC.

J is TRBJ2-1 and V is TRBV28, with 13 bases lining up with TRBD2. The CDR3 runs 16 residues. Germline values: CDR1 MDHEN, CDR2 SYDVKM. With V trimmed by 4 bases and J by 7 bases, 7 bases remained unmatched. The CDR3 DNA sequence: TGTGCCAGCAGTTCCGGGACTAGCGGGAATAGAAATGAGCAGTTCTTC. As protein: CASSSGTSGNRNEQFF.

This clonotype was seen repeatedly, ten times or more. The genes are TRBV20-1 and TRBJ2-5; maybe TRBD1 (5 bases). The CDR3 runs 15 residues. Deletions cut 5 bases from V and 2 bases from J, with 18 bases between. From germline, CDR1 is DFQATT and CDR2 SNEGSKA (reference sequence). CDR3 nucleotides: TGCAGTGCTGGGGATTTTATCCGACAGCAAGAGACCCAGTACTTC. Its translation is CSAGDFIRQQETQYF.

This chain uses TRBV30 with TRBJ2-1; 7 positions match TRBD1. CDR3 size: 15 residues. V lost 3 bases, J lost 0 bases, and 5 bases stayed unmatched. The germline CDR1 and CDR2 sequences are GTSNPN and SVGIG (reference sequence). CDR3 amino acids: CAWSEGQSSYNEQFF. The CDR3 region has the DNA TGTGCCTGGAGCGAGGGACAGAGCTCCTACAATGAGCAGTTCTTC.

Only one count was recorded for this clonotype. This chain connects TRBV12-3 or TRBV12-4 to TRBJ1-5, with TRBD1 matching over 11 bases. V dropped 6 bases and J dropped 5; count of bases not matched to a gene: 0. The CDR3 consists of 13 residues. As DNA, the CDR3 is TGTGCCAGCAGGGGACAGGGGGATCAGCCCCAGCATTTT. It specifies CASRGQGDQPQHF.

With regard to this clonotype: The junction does not match germline at one end; this may be a read error. The J gene is TRBJ2-3, the V gene TRBV11-3; tentatively, D is TRBD2 (6 bases). This CDR3 has 14 residues. Germline V CDR1 and CDR2: SGHNT, YENEEA. In DNA form, the CDR3 reads TGTGCCATCACTCAGTGGGAGGAGTGGGATACGCAGTACTTT. Translated, it gives CAITQWEEWDTQYF. Complete variable domain (other parts from reference TRBV11-3 and TRBJ2-3): EAGVVQSPRYKIIEKKQPVAFWCNPISGHNTLYWYLQNLGQGPELLIRYENEEAVDDSQLPKDRFSAERLKGVDSTLKIQPAELGDSAVYLCAITQWEEWDTQYFGPGTRLTVL.

With regard to this clonotype: At one end the junction does not follow the germline gene, possibly because of a read error. This sequence joins TRBV7-8 and TRBJ1-6; 8 positions match TRBD1. The CDR3 runs to 21 residues. Germline assignment: CDR1 SGHVS and CDR2 FQNEAQ. The chain's CDR3 is CARSLVFGTGPPAGRGSPLHF. The CDR3 DNA follows: TGTGCCAGAAGCTTAGTATTCGGGACAGGTCCCCCCGCTGGGAGAGGGTCACCCCTCCACTTT. The full variable domain, with the rest looked up from reference TRBV7-8 and TRBJ1-6, is GAGVSQSPRYKVAKRGQDVALRCDPISGHVSLFWYQQALGQGPEFLTYFQNEAQLDKSGLPSDRFFAERPEGSVSTLKIQRTQQEDSAVYLCARSLVFGTGPPAGRGSPLHFGNGTRLTVT.

This clonotype appeared many times. The V and J genes are TRBV13 and TRBJ2-1; D remains unclear. CDR3 length: 13 residues. CDR1 is PRHDT, CDR2 FYEKMQ, per germline (reference sequence). V was clipped by 5 bases and J by 7 bases, with 12 bases between them. As DNA, the CDR3 is TGTGCCAGCAGCCCCAGACTTGATAATGAGCAGTTCTTC. This encodes CASSPRLDNEQFF.